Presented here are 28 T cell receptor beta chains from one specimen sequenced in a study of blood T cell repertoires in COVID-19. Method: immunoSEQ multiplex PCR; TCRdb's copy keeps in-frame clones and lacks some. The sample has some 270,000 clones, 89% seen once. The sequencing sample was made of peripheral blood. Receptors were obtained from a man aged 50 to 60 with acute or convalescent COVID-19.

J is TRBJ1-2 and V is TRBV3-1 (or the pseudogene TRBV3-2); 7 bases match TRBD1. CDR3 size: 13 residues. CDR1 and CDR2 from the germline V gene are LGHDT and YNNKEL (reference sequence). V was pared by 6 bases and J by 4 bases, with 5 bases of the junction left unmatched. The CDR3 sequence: CASSPDRAYGYTF. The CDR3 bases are TGTGCCAGCAGTCCTGACAGGGCCTATGGCTACACCTTC.

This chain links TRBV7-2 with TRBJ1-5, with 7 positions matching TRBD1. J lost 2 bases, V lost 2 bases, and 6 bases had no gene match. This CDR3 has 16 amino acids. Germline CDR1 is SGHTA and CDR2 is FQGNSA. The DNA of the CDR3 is TGTGCCAGCAGCTTATATGGGACAGACGGCAATCAGCCCCAGCATTTT. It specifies CASSLYGTDGNQPQHF.

The CDR3 is CASKITGGREQFF. The CDR3 coding sequence is TGCGCCAGCAAGATCACGGGGGGGCGCGAGCAGTTCTTC. The chain combines TRBV5-1 with TRBJ2-1, with 8 bases matching TRBD2. Germline trimming cut 6 bases from V and 10 bases from J; bases unmatched to any gene: 9. The CDR3 loop spans 13 amino acids. The V gene's germline CDR1 is SGHRS and CDR2 YFSETQ.

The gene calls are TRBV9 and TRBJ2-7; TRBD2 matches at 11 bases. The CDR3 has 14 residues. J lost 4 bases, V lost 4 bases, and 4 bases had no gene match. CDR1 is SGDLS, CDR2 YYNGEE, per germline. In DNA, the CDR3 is TGTGCCAGCAGCCCCGGGACTAGCGGATACGAGCAGTACTTC. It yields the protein CASSPGTSGYEQYF. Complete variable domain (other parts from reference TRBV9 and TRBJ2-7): DSGVTQTPKHLITATGQRVTLRCSPRSGDLSVYWYQQSLDQGLQFLIQYYNGEERAKGNILERFSAQQFPDLHSELNLSSLELGDSALYFCASSPGTSGYEQYFGPGTRLTVT.

CDR3 loop: CAWSIGTGRYNEQFF. CDR3 coding DNA: TGTGCCTGGAGTATCGGGACAGGGAGGTACAATGAGCAGTTCTTC. V gene TRBV30 combines with J gene TRBJ2-1, with 9 bases fitting TRBD1. V lost 2 bases and J lost 4; bases outside the gene matches: 6. CDR1 is GTSNPN and CDR2 is SVGIG in the germline V gene (reference sequence). This CDR3 has 15 amino acids.

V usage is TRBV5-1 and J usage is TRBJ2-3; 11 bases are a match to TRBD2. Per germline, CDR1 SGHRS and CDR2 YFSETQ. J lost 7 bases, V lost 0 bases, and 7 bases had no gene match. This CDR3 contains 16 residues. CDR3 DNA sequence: TGCGCCAGCAGCTTGGTAGCGGGGGGGCAGGTGAATACGCAGTATTTT. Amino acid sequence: CASSLVAGGQVNTQYF.

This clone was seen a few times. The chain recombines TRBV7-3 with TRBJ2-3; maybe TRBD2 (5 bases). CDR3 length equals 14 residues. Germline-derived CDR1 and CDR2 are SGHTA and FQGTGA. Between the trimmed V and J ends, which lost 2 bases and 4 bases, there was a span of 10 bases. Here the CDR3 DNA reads TGTGCCAGCAGCTTACTTCGCGGGTCAGATACGCAGTATTTT. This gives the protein CASSLLRGSDTQYF.

CDR3 amino acids: CASSPSRGSIGLNTEAFF. The CDR3 nucleotides read TGTGCCAGCAGTCCCTCTAGGGGGTCAATCGGGCTGAACACTGAAGCTTTCTTT. V usage is TRBV6-6 and J usage is TRBJ1-1; TRBD1 might be the D (6 bases). V was trimmed by 5 bases and J by 0 bases, leaving 22 bases between them. The germline V gene has CDR1 MNHNY and CDR2 SVGAGI (reference sequence). CDR3 length: 18 amino acids.

The CDR3 DNA sequence: TGTGCCATCAGGGACCCAGGAGGGTCCTACGAGCAGTACTTC. Protein product: CAIRDPGGSYEQYF. This sequence joins TRBV10-3 and TRBJ2-7, with D tentatively TRBD2 (6 bases). CDR1 and CDR2 from the germline V gene are ENHRY and SYGVKD. The CDR3 covers 14 residues. Trimming shortened V by 6 bases and J by 1 base, and 13 bases separated the two germline ends.

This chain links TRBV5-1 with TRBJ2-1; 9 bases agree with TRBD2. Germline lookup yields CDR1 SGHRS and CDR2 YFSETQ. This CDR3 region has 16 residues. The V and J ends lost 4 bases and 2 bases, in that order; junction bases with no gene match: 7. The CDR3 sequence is CASSPVGGGAYNEQFF. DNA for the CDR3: TGCGCCAGCAGCCCAGTCGGCGGGGGGGCCTACAATGAGCAGTTCTTC.

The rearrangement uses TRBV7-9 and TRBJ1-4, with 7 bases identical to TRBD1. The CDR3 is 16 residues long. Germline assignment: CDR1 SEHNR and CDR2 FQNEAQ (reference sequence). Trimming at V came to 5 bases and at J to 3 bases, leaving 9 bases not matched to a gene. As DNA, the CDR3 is TGTGCCAGCAGCCCCCAAACAGGGGACCCTAATGAAAAACTGTTTTTT. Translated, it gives CASSPQTGDPNEKLFF.

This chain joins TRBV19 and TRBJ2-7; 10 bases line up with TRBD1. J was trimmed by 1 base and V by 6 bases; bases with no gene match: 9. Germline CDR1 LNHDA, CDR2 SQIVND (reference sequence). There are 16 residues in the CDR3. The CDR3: CASSQTGGVRSYEQYF. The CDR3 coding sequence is TGTGCCAGTAGCCAGACAGGGGGCGTAAGGTCCTACGAGCAGTACTTC. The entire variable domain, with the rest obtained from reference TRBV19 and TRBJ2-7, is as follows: DGGITQSPKYLFRKEGQNVTLSCEQNLNHDAMYWYRQDPGQGLRLIYYSQIVNDFQKGDIAEGYSVSREKKESFPLTVTSAQKNPTAFYLCASSQTGGVRSYEQYFGPGTRLTVT.

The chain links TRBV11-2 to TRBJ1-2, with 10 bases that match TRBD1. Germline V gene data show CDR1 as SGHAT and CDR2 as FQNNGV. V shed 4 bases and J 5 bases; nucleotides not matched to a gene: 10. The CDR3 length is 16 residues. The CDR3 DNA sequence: TGTGCCAGCAGCTCAGACAGGGGGCGAAGTCCATATGGCTACACCTTC. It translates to CASSSDRGRSPYGYTF.

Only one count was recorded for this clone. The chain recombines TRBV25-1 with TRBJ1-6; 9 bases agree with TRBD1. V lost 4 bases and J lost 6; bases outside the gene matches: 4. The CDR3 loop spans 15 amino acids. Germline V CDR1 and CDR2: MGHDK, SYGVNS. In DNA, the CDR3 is TGTGCCAGCAGTGGACAGGGGGGCCGTAATTCACCCCTCCACTTT. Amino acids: CASSGQGGRNSPLHF.

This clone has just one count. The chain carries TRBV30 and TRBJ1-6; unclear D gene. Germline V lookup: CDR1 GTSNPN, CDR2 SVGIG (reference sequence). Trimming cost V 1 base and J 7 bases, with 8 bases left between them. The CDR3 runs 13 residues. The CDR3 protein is CAWSDSGNSPLHF. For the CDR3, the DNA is TGTGCCTGGAGTGACAGTGGAAATTCACCCCTCCACTTT.

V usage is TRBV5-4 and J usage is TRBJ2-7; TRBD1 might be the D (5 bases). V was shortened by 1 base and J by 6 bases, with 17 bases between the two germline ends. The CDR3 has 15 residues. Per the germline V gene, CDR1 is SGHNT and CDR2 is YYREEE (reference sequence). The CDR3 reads CASSLPGGAASEQYF. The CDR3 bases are TGTGCCAGCAGCTTGCCTGGTGGGGCCGCATCCGAGCAGTACTTC.

Here the CDR3 reads CASSLPPGHPYEQYF. The CDR3 DNA sequence: TGTGCCAGCAGTCTCCCCCCGGGACACCCCTACGAGCAGTACTTC. V gene TRBV6-6 combines with J gene TRBJ2-7, with a weak D call TRBD1 (6 bases). The CDR3 is made up of 15 amino acids. Germline V gene data show CDR1 as MNHNY and CDR2 as SVGAGI (reference sequence). V dropped 5 bases and J dropped 2 bases, with 16 bases sitting between them.

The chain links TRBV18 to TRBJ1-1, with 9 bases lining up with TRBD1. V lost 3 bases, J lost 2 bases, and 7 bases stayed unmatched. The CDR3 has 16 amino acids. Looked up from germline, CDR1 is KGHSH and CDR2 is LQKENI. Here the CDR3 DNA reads TGTGCCAGCTCACCTCTCCCGGGACAGGGAAACACTGAAGCTTTCTTT. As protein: CASSPLPGQGNTEAFF.

CDR3 nucleotide sequence: TGTGCCAGCAGTGATGGCAGGGGAGGGGAAAAACTGTTTTTT. It yields the protein CASSDGRGGEKLFF. V usage is TRBV2 and J usage is TRBJ1-4; D may be TRBD1 (6 bases). Germline CDR1 reads SNHLY; CDR2 reads FYNNEI. The length of the CDR3 is 14 residues. Trimming removed 3 bases at V and 8 bases at J, with 13 bases between.

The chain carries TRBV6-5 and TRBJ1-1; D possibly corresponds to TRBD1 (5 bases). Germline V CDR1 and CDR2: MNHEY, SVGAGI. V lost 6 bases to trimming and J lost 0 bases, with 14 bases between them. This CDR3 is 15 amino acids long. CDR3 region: CASRPTGALNTEAFF. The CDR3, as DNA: TGTGCCAGCAGGCCTACTGGGGCATTGAACACTGAAGCTTTCTTT.

The CDR3 sequence: CASSVASGGADTQYF. The CDR3 region has the DNA TGTGCCAGCAGCGTAGCTAGCGGGGGGGCAGATACGCAGTATTTT. V is TRBV9 and J is TRBJ2-3, with 12 bases fitting TRBD2. From germline, CDR1 is SGDLS and CDR2 YYNGEE. With V trimmed by 0 bases and J by 4 bases, 0 bases remained unmatched. The CDR3 spans 15 residues.

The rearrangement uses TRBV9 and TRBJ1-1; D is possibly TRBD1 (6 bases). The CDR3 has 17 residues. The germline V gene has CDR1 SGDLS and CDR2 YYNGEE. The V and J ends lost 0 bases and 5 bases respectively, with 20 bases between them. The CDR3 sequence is CASSVGLGTPGGTEAFF. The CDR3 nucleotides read TGTGCCAGCAGCGTAGGTTTGGGGACACCCGGCGGGACTGAAGCTTTCTTT.

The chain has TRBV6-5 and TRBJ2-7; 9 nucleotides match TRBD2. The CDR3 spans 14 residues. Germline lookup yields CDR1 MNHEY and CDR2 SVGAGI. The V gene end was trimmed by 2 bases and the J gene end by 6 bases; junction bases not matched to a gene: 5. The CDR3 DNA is TGTGCCAGCAGTTACGGCGGGGGGGCCCTCGAGCAGTACTTC. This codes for CASSYGGGALEQYF.

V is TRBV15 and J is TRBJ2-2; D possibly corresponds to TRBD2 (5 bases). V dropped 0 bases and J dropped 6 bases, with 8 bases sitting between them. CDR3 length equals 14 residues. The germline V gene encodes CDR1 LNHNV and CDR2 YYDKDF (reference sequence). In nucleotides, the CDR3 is TGTGCCACCAGCAGAGATCGAGGGTCCGGGGAGCTGTTTTTT. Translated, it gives CATSRDRGSGELFF.

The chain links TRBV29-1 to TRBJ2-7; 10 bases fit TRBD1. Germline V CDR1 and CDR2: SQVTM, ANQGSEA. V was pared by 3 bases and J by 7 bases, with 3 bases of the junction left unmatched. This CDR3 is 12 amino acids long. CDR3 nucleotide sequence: TGCAGCGTTGATGGGACAGGGGATGAGCAGTACTTC. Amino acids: CSVDGTGDEQYF.

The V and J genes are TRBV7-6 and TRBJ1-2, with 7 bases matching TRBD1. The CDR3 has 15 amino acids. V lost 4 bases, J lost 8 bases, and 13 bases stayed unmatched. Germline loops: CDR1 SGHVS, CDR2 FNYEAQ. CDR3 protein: CASSSIPGQQRGYTF. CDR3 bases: TGTGCCAGCAGCTCAATTCCGGGACAGCAACGAGGCTACACCTTC.

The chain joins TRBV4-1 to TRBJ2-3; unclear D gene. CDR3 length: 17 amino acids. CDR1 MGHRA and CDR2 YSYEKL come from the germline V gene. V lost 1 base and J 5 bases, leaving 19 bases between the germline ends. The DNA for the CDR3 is TGCGCCAGCAGCCAAGCTAACCTCTTTCGCACGGGAGATACGCAGTATTTT. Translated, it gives CASSQANLFRTGDTQYF.

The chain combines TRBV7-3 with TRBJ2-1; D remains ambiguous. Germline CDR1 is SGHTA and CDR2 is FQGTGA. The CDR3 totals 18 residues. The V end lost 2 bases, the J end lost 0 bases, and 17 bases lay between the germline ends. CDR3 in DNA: TGTGCCAGCAGCTTACGCGGTAGATCGCCGAGCTCCTACAATGAGCAGTTCTTC. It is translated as CASSLRGRSPSSYNEQFF.